The clone carrying this T cell receptor beta chain has a count of ten or more. Its antigen is as yet unknown. This record comes from a study of CD8 T cells in ankylosing spondylitis. General study results and limits: Ankylosing spondylitis blood appeared to be characterized by a TCR beta motif of under 10 highly homologous variants. Significantly higher representation of disease-linked clones was reported for matched ankylosing spondylitis synovial fluid.

Quantitative 5'-RACE was performed with molecular barcodes, and it yielded the TCR beta libraries. One entry per CDR3 protein results from TCRdb running MiXCR on the 5' RACE reads. This table holds a few hundred thousand distinct CDR3 sequences, around 10% found once. Trimming left V 2 bases short and J 7 bases short, with 6 bases between. Germline assignment: CDR1 MNHNY and CDR2 SVGAGI (reference sequence). This CDR3 region has 12 residues. What was sequenced was blood, either unsorted or a sorted T cell fraction (not recorded which). The chain carries TRBV6-6 and TRBJ1-5; D uncertain. The TCR sequence derives from a male donor with ankylosing spondylitis or in good health (not recorded which). CDR3 DNA: TGTGCCAGCAGTTACCCGGGGCAGCCCCAGCATTTT. Protein sequence: CASSYPGQPQHF.